This T cell receptor (beta chain) was obtained from a study of blood T cell repertoires in COVID-19. The method was immunoSEQ multiplex PCR; TCRdb's version includes in-frame clones alone and lacks a portion of them. Of over 250,000 clones listed, about 90% are singletons. This TCR was recovered from an older woman who had recovered from COVID-19. Sequencing input: PBMCs or T cells enriched from blood (not recorded which).

CDR3 nucleotides: TGCGCCAGCAGCTCGGGACTCTCATTTGCAACAGATACGCAGTATTTT. Translation gives CASSSGLSFATDTQYF. The rearrangement joins TRBV5-1 to TRBJ2-3; possible D gene TRBD2, 6 bases. The CDR3 extends over 16 amino acids. Germline V gene data show CDR1 as SGHRS and CDR2 as YFSETQ. V was trimmed by 3 bases and J by 3 bases, leaving 17 bases between them. Variable domain in full (rest from reference TRBV5-1 and TRBJ2-3): KAGVTQTPRYLIKTRGQQVTLSCSPISGHRSVSWYQQTPGQGLQFLFEYFSETQRNKGNFPGRFSGRQFSNSRSEMNVSTLELGDSALYLCASSSGLSFATDTQYFGPGTRLTVL.